This T cell receptor (beta chain) comes out of a study of T cell repertoires in cytomegalovirus infection. MiXCR, applied by TCRdb to the reads, yields one record per CDR3 protein. In the table there are about 34,000 distinct CDR3 sequences, less than 60% of which are singletons. The CDR3 sequence is 16 residues long. Germline CDR1 is MGHRA and CDR2 is YSYEKL. Trimming cost V 1 base and J 5 bases; bases outside gene matches: 11. This clonotype turned up a few times. Its antigen is undetermined. Sequences were derived from CD8+ T cells from cultured PBMCs, sampled from culture after CMV antigen stimulation. The sequence was obtained from a human donor in good health (CMV status not recorded). Some clones in this sample may be carry-over from other donors' samples. The rearrangement links TRBV4-1 to TRBJ2-7; the match to TRBD1 covers 7 bases. This CDR3 reads CASSQVLDREYNEQYF. CDR3 DNA: TGCGCCAGCAGCCAAGTACTCGACAGGGAATATAACGAGCAGTACTTC.